The 8 T cell receptor beta chains below come from one sample, sequenced in a study of blood T cell repertoires in COVID-19. TCRdb keeps only in-frame clones here, not all; method: immunoSEQ multiplex PCR. There are about 91,000 clones in the sample; more than 70% occur only once, and roughly a quarter lies in the top ten. The sequencing input was peripheral blood. Receptors were obtained from a man in his 70s with acute or convalescent COVID-19.

This clone was picked up a small number of times. The chain has TRBV28 and TRBJ2-1; tentative D call: TRBD2 (6 bases). The germline CDR1 and CDR2 sequences are MDHEN and SYDVKM. With 5 bases removed from V and 7 bases from J, the gap between germline ends came to 12 bases. CDR3 size: 13 residues. The CDR3 protein is CASSRGFWNEQFF. CDR3 DNA: TGTGCCAGCAGTCGGGGGTTCTGGAATGAGCAGTTCTTC.

The table lists this clone with a count of one. V is TRBV5-8 and J is TRBJ2-5; a weak D match, TRBD1 (5 bases). V lost 0 bases and J 3 bases, leaving 6 bases between the germline ends. CDR1 and CDR2 (germline): SGHTS, YDEGEE. This CDR3 contains 13 residues. The CDR3 spells CASSLGREETQYF. DNA for the CDR3: TGTGCCAGCAGCTTGGGCAGGGAAGAGACCCAGTACTTC.

The genes are TRBV24-1 and TRBJ2-2; no clear D. The V gene lost 1 base and the J gene lost 4 bases, with 3 bases spanning the gap. The length of the CDR3 is 13 residues. Germline lookup yields CDR1 KGHDR and CDR2 SFDVKD. DNA of the CDR3: TGTGCCACCAGTGATTTTAGCACCGGGGAGCTGTTTTTT. Translating it yields CATSDFSTGELFF.

The J gene is TRBJ1-4, the V gene TRBV19; TRBD1 matches at 8 bases. The CDR3 totals 13 residues. With V trimmed by 6 bases and J by 9 bases, 6 bases remained unmatched. Germline CDR1 is LNHDA and CDR2 is SQIVND (reference sequence). In DNA, the CDR3 is TGTGCCAGTAGCGAGGACAGGGCCCAAAAACTGTTTTTT. This encodes CASSEDRAQKLFF.

J is TRBJ1-1 and V is TRBV7-2, with 10 bases identical to TRBD1. Germline V gene lookup returns CDR1 SGHTA and CDR2 FQGNSA. The CDR3 is 13 residues long. The J segment lost 7 bases and the V segment lost 3 bases, leaving 2 bases of the junction unmatched. CDR3 amino acids: CASSFGQGGEAFF. CDR3 in DNA: TGTGCCAGCAGCTTCGGACAGGGGGGTGAAGCTTTCTTT.

Turning to this clone: One junction end does not reproduce the germline sequence, and a read error may be involved. The rearrangement links TRBV28 to TRBJ2-3, with 10 bases matching TRBD2. From germline, CDR1 is MDHEN and CDR2 SYDVKM. The CDR3 totals 11 residues. The DNA for the CDR3 is TGTGCCAGCAGTTTGGACGGACTAGCGGATTTT. Translating it yields CASSLDGLADF.

This clone was picked up one time. The CDR3: CASSSGTGMNTEAFF. CDR3 nucleotide sequence: TGTGCCAGCAGCTCGGGGACAGGGATGAACACTGAAGCTTTCTTT. The genes are TRBV5-4 and TRBJ1-1; 9 bases match TRBD1. Losses at the gene ends were 3 bases for V and 0 bases for J; bases not matched to a gene: 3. The CDR3 totals 15 residues. Germline loops: CDR1 SGHNT, CDR2 YYREEE (reference sequence).

The chain has TRBV5-1 and TRBJ2-7; D is perhaps TRBD1 (6 bases). Trimming pared 4 bases from V and 5 bases from J, leaving 19 bases between. The V gene's germline CDR1 is SGHRS and CDR2 YFSETQ. This CDR3 has 15 residues. This CDR3 reads CASSVAFGQYNEQYF. In DNA, the CDR3 is TGCGCCAGCAGCGTTGCTTTCGGACAGTACAACGAGCAGTACTTC.